The source of this TCR beta chain is a study of blood T cell repertoires in COVID-19. As handled by the study authors: How many nucleated cells were present was estimated from reference gene primer amplification. TCRdb's table, derived via immunoSEQ multiplex PCR, lists solely in-frame clones and lacks some. V and J calls and clone size come straight from that table; D and trimming were deduced from the DNA. The sample records 100,000 to 150,000 clones, over 75% being singletons. This CDR3 has 20 residues. This sequence was found in a man in his sixties with acute or convalescent COVID-19. The chain recombines TRBV21-1 with TRBJ2-1; TRBD2, the table's D call, lacks a check against the DNA. TRBV21-1 is a pseudogene. Source material: peripheral blood. CDR3 DNA sequence: TGTGCCAGCAGCAAAGCGGCTAGCGGGAGGGCTTCGGTGGCCTACAATGAGCAGTTCTTC. Amino acids: CASSKAASGRASVAYNEQFF.